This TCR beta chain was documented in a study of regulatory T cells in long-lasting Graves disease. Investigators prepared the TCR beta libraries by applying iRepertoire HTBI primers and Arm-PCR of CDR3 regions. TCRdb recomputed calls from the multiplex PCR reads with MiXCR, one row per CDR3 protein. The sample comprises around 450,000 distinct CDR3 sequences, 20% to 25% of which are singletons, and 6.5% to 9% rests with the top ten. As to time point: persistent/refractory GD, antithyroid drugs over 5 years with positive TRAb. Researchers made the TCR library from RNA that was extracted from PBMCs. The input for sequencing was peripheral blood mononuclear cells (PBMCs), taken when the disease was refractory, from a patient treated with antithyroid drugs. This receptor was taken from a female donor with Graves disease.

The chain's CDR3 is CASTRGAGNQPQHF. CDR3 bases: TGTGCCAGTACCCGGGGGGCAGGGAATCAGCCCCAGCATTTT. The chain joins TRBV19 to TRBJ1-5, with D maybe TRBD1 (6 bases). This CDR3 has 14 residues. The V end lost 7 bases, the J end lost 4 bases, and 14 bases lay between the germline ends. Germline CDR1 reads LNHDA; CDR2 reads SQIVND (reference sequence).